Shown below are 18 T cell receptor beta chains from a single sample sequenced in a study of cytomegalovirus exposure and HLA in healthy donors (dated 2017 in TCRdb). Library preparation used the immunoSEQ multiplex PCR assay. For the multiplex PCR, a mixture combining 60 forward primers for TCR Vbeta segments and 13 reverse primers for TCR Jbeta segments was used. TCRdb provides this immuneACCESS table in a form limited to in-frame rearrangements. Some clones are lacking; in checked studies, under half of them reflect an unresolved V gene, and why the rest are absent is not known. Present in this sample are 200,000 or so clones, about 80% of which were seen just once. In total, the top ten clones hold 1.3% to 1.5% of the sample. Sequencing was done on a sample of PBMCs. The receptors derive from a girl aged 5-17 years in good health and CMV-seronegative.

The CDR3: CASSAGQTNEQFF. The DNA for the CDR3 is TGCGCCAGCAGCGCGGGACAGACCAATGAGCAGTTCTTC. The V call is TRBV5-1, the J call TRBJ2-1; tentatively, D is TRBD1 (7 bases). Germline loops: CDR1 SGHRS, CDR2 YFSETQ. V was clipped by 4 bases and J by 6 bases, with 11 bases between them. This CDR3 region has 13 residues.

This clone was observed once. The CDR3 reads CASMGAGGGEQFF. For the CDR3, the DNA is TGTGCCAGCATGGGAGCGGGAGGCGGTGAGCAGTTCTTC. The gene calls are TRBV6-5 and TRBJ2-1; 9 bases align to TRBD2. This CDR3 comprises 13 residues. Germline trimming cut 7 bases from V and 9 bases from J; bases unmatched to any gene: 7. Germline values: CDR1 MNHEY, CDR2 SVGAGI.

This clone was recorded only once. The chain employs TRBV7-9 and TRBJ2-1, with 7 bases lining up with TRBD2. Looked up from germline, CDR1 is SEHNR and CDR2 is FQNEAQ (reference sequence). This CDR3 contains 13 residues. V shed 3 bases, J shed 10 bases, and the junction held 6 bases outside the gene matches. The DNA for the CDR3 is TGTGCCAGCAGCTTCGGACTAGGGCAGGAGCAGTTCTTC. Encoded protein: CASSFGLGQEQFF.

This clone occurred a few times. The chain employs TRBV7-9 and TRBJ1-5; possibly TRBD1 for D (5 bases). V was cut by 1 base and J by 7 bases, with 11 bases left in between. The CDR3 has 14 amino acids. Germline V lookup: CDR1 SEHNR, CDR2 FQNEAQ (reference sequence). The CDR3 spells CASSLGQGFQPQHF. The CDR3 region has the DNA TGTGCCAGCAGCTTAGGTCAGGGATTCCAGCCCCAGCATTTT.

J is TRBJ2-3 and V is TRBV29-1, with 11 positions matching TRBD2. This CDR3 is 22 amino acids long. Germline CDR1 and CDR2: SQVTM and ANQGSEA. Losses at the gene ends were 4 bases for V and 4 bases for J; bases not matched to a gene: 28. CDR3 coding DNA: TGCAGCGTTGGGGGACTAGCGGAAATAACGCAACTACGGGCTCGATCAGCAGATACGCAGTATTTT. This translates into CSVGGLAEITQLRARSADTQYF.

The V call is TRBV15, the J call TRBJ2-7, with a weak D call TRBD2 (7 bases). V was shortened by 5 bases and J by 3 bases, with 14 bases between the two germline ends. The CDR3 spans 14 residues. CDR1 LNHNV and CDR2 YYDKDF come from the germline V gene (reference sequence). CDR3 loop: CATSGMGGGYEQYF. In nucleotides, the CDR3 is TGTGCCACCAGCGGTATGGGAGGGGGCTACGAGCAGTACTTC.

V and J are TRBV11-2 and TRBJ2-7, with 11 nucleotides matching TRBD2. The CDR3 is 15 residues long. Germline loops: CDR1 SGHAT, CDR2 FQNNGV. V lost 5 bases, J lost 6 bases, and 9 bases stayed unmatched. For the CDR3, the DNA is TGTGCCAGCAGCCCCGCGGCTAGCGGGAGGTTCGAGCAGTACTTC. As protein: CASSPAASGRFEQYF.

This chain connects TRBV5-6 to TRBJ2-5; unclear D gene. The J call could be wrong; TRBJ2-7 is a better fit for the DNA end. Looked up from germline, CDR1 is SGHDT and CDR2 is YYEEEE. CDR3 length: 17 amino acids. CDR3 sequence reads: CASSPPARRRIVYEQYF. The CDR3 nucleotides read TGTGCCAGCAGCCCGCCCGCGAGACGGCGGATCGTCTACGAGCAGTACTTC.

V is TRBV7-7 and J is TRBJ2-7, with a weak D call TRBD2 (6 bases). From germline, CDR1 is SSHAT and CDR2 FNYEAQ (reference sequence). V was pared by 3 bases and J by 5 bases, with 14 bases between. The CDR3 contains 14 residues. The CDR3 spells CASSLGHGEDEQYF. The DNA of the CDR3 is TGTGCCAGCAGCTTGGGTCATGGGGAGGACGAGCAGTACTTC.

The CDR3 DNA follows: TGTGCCAGTAGGGCTCCGGGGGAGCCGAGGGGCACTGAAGCTTTCTTT. Translating gives CASRAPGEPRGTEAFF. This rearrangement joins TRBV19 to TRBJ1-1; a possible D gene is TRBD1 (5 bases). Per germline, CDR1 LNHDA and CDR2 SQIVND (reference sequence). CDR3 length equals 16 residues. V lost 6 bases to trimming and J lost 4 bases, with 21 bases between them.

This clone was seen a few times. The chain employs TRBV9 and TRBJ1-1, with 7 bases matching TRBD1. V lost 3 bases, J lost 1 base, and 6 bases stayed unmatched. Germline V gene data show CDR1 as SGDLS and CDR2 as YYNGEE. The CDR3 contains 15 residues. CDR3 nucleotide sequence: TGTGCCAGCAGCGACGCGTCAGGGGGGAACACTGAAGCTTTCTTT. This codes for CASSDASGGNTEAFF.

The V and J genes are TRBV7-9 and TRBJ1-1, with 8 bases that match TRBD1. The germline V gene encodes CDR1 SEHNR and CDR2 FQNEAQ (reference sequence). J lost 4 bases, V lost 5 bases, and 12 bases had no gene match. The CDR3 covers 16 residues. Here the CDR3 reads CASSHDRGEGSTEAFF. The CDR3 DNA reads TGTGCCAGCAGCCATGACAGGGGAGAGGGGAGCACTGAAGCTTTCTTT.

The chain joins TRBV19 to TRBJ2-3; 8 bases fit TRBD2. The CDR3 consists of 17 residues. Germline V gene sequence: CDR1 LNHDA, CDR2 SQIVND (reference sequence). The trim removed 9 bases at V and 2 bases at J, leaving 16 bases unmatched. In nucleotides, the CDR3 is TGTGCCAGCCAACCCCTGGGGAGCGGGGGCCACACAGATACGCAGTATTTT. It codes for CASQPLGSGGHTDTQYF.

This sequence joins TRBV7-9 and TRBJ1-1, with 7 positions matching TRBD1. V lost 5 bases to trimming and J lost 2 bases; unmatched junction nucleotides: 5. This CDR3 is built from 14 residues. Germline V lookup: CDR1 SEHNR, CDR2 FQNEAQ (reference sequence). The CDR3 nucleotides are TGTGCCAGCAGCCAGCGACAGGGAAACACTGAAGCTTTCTTT. It is translated as CASSQRQGNTEAFF.

This clone has just one count. The chain uses TRBV19 and TRBJ1-2; a possible D gene is TRBD1 (6 bases). Germline CDR1 and CDR2: LNHDA and SQIVND (reference sequence). Trimming pared 0 bases from V and 4 bases from J, leaving 15 bases between. The CDR3 runs to 16 residues. The DNA for the CDR3 is TGTGCCAGTAGTATAGACCCTGGACAGAGGGGCTATGGCTACACCTTC. Its translation is CASSIDPGQRGYGYTF.

The chain joins TRBV14 to TRBJ1-2, with TRBD1 matching over 8 bases. V was pared by 2 bases and J by 7 bases, with 6 bases of the junction left unmatched. This CDR3 has 14 amino acids. Germline V gene sequence: CDR1 SGHDN, CDR2 FVKESK. CDR3 nucleotide sequence: TGTGCCAGCAGCCAACAGGACAGGGCTTTTGGCTACACCTTC. Amino acids: CASSQQDRAFGYTF.

The J gene is TRBJ1-6, the V gene TRBV4-2, with 12 bases matching TRBD1. The trim removed 1 base at V and 13 bases at J, leaving 8 bases unmatched. Germline values: CDR1 LGHNA, CDR2 YNFKEQ. The CDR3 length is 16 residues. The CDR3, as DNA: TGTGCCAGCAGCCAAGGTCGGGACAGGGGGCAGACCCCCCTCCACTTT. Translated, it gives CASSQGRDRGQTPLHF.

In regard to this clone: Other DNA sequences of this sample code for an identical CDR3. The rearrangement joins TRBV6-1 to TRBJ2-7; tentative D call: TRBD1 (5 bases). The CDR3 runs 13 residues. CDR1 and CDR2 (germline): MNHNS, SASEGT. The ends were cut back, 2 bases at V and 4 bases at J, with 9 bases in the middle. The CDR3, as DNA: TGTGCCAGCAGTGAAACAGGAGTTTACGAGCAGTACTTC. Its translation is CASSETGVYEQYF.